The 31 T cell receptor beta chains reported below all come from one sample, sequenced in a study of shared clonotypes between healthy human individuals. The table came from immunoSEQ multiplex PCR; TCRdb's copy has only in-frame clones and leaves some out. The sample has about 2 million clones, approximately 94% seen once. Naive CD8 cells lacked CD45RO and underwent positive selection for CCR7, leaving out terminally differentiated effector memory CD45RA+ cells. The specimen sequenced was naive CD8+ T cells sorted from blood. The receptors derive from a man aged 18 to 30 in good health.

This clone came up once. V usage is TRBV10-1 and J usage is TRBJ1-5; D is unclear. Germline V gene lookup returns CDR1 WNHNN and CDR2 SYGVQD (reference sequence). The V end lost 1 base, the J end lost 4 bases, and 5 bases lay between the germline ends. The CDR3 loop spans 13 amino acids. CDR3 protein: CASSEFRNQPQHF. CDR3 coding DNA: TGCGCCAGCAGTGAGTTCCGAAATCAGCCCCAGCATTTT.

The J gene is TRBJ2-7, the V gene TRBV6-1; D is unclear. CDR1 MNHNS and CDR2 SASEGT come from the germline V gene. V lost 6 bases and J 4 bases, leaving 16 bases between the germline ends. The length of the CDR3 is 14 residues. In DNA, the CDR3 is TGTGCCAGCAGCTTAGTCGAAGTAGTATACGAGCAGTACTTC. Translated, it gives CASSLVEVVYEQYF.

The chain has TRBV6-5 and TRBJ2-7, with D perhaps matching TRBD1 (6 bases). CDR1 MNHEY and CDR2 SVGAGI come from the germline V gene. This CDR3 has 14 residues. V lost 5 bases to trimming and J lost 2 bases, with 13 bases between them. In DNA form, the CDR3 reads TGTGCCAGCAGTCCCCAGGGGCGAGCCTACGAGCAGTACTTC. Amino acids: CASSPQGRAYEQYF.

The chain couples TRBV9 to TRBJ1-2, with D perhaps matching TRBD1 (6 bases). V lost 3 bases, J lost 8 bases, and 14 bases lay in between. From germline, CDR1 is SGDLS and CDR2 YYNGEE. The CDR3 spans 13 residues. The CDR3 bases are TGTGCCAGCAGCGGAACAGGGTTCCAAGGCTACACCTTC. Amino acids: CASSGTGFQGYTF.

The genes are TRBV5-1 and TRBJ2-3; TRBD2 might be the D (5 bases). Trimming took 2 bases from V and 14 from J, leaving 18 bases between them. The CDR3 covers 13 residues. The germline V gene encodes CDR1 SGHRS and CDR2 YFSETQ. The CDR3 DNA follows: TGCGCCAGCAGCTTAGAGGACTCCTGGTTATGGTATTTT. It yields the protein CASSLEDSWLWYF.

The chain is built from TRBV7-8 and TRBJ2-5, with 8 nucleotides matching TRBD2. The CDR3 is 15 residues long. The trim removed 2 bases at V and 5 bases at J, leaving 7 bases unmatched. The germline V gene encodes CDR1 SGHVS and CDR2 FQNEAQ. The CDR3 here is CASSLPPGGLETQYF. CDR3 DNA sequence: TGTGCCAGCAGCTTACCCCCGGGGGGGCTGGAGACCCAGTACTTC.

The V gene is TRBV27, the J gene TRBJ2-1; D may be TRBD2 (5 bases). The CDR3 sequence is 15 residues long. Trimming left V 7 bases short and J 5 bases short, with 18 bases between. CDR1 and CDR2 (germline): MNHEY, SMNVEV (reference sequence). CDR3 sequence (DNA): TGTGCCAGCACCCCGTTCGCGGGTTGGGACAATGAGCAGTTCTTC. Residues: CASTPFAGWDNEQFF.

The chain combines TRBV19 with TRBJ1-3; 8 bases match TRBD1. CDR1 LNHDA and CDR2 SQIVND come from the germline V gene (reference sequence). V shed 3 bases, J shed 0 bases, and the junction held 1 base outside the gene matches. CDR3 length equals 15 residues. The CDR3: CASSIGQGSGNTIYF. CDR3 DNA: TGTGCCAGTAGTATCGGACAGGGCTCTGGAAACACCATATATTTT.

The rearrangement uses TRBV6-5 and TRBJ2-5; D ambiguous. Germline V lookup: CDR1 MNHEY, CDR2 SVGAGI. V was cut by 0 bases and J by 1 base, with 9 bases left in between. The CDR3 covers 15 residues. CDR3 coding DNA: TGTGCCAGCAGTTACTCGATTTCTCTCCAAGAGACCCAGTACTTC. Translating gives CASSYSISLQETQYF.

For this clone: Other DNA variants within this sample encode the same CDR3. The CDR3 reads CASSYTSGGTDTQYF. The CDR3 DNA reads TGTGCCAGCAGTTACACTAGCGGGGGGACAGATACGCAGTATTTT. This chain links TRBV6-5 with TRBJ2-3; 12 bases fit TRBD2. This CDR3 is 15 amino acids long. Germline loops: CDR1 MNHEY, CDR2 SVGAGI. V dropped 2 bases and J dropped 3; count of bases not matched to a gene: 0.

This chain connects TRBV4-1 to TRBJ2-7; D unclear. V shed 3 bases and J shed 1 base, with 10 bases lying between them. The CDR3 loop spans 14 amino acids. Germline V gene sequence: CDR1 MGHRA, CDR2 YSYEKL. In nucleotides, the CDR3 is TGCGCCAGCAGCCAGATGGACGGATCCTACGAGCAGTACTTC. This translates into CASSQMDGSYEQYF.

This chain links TRBV11-2 with TRBJ2-7, with 8 bases that match TRBD1. From germline, CDR1 is SGHAT and CDR2 FQNNGV. J was trimmed by 0 bases and V by 3 bases; bases with no gene match: 4. The CDR3 is 15 residues long. CDR3 in DNA: TGTGCCAGCAGCTTCCGACAGGGGCACTCCTACGAGCAGTACTTC. Encoded protein: CASSFRQGHSYEQYF.

The chain is built from TRBV4-3 and TRBJ2-7; no firm D call. This CDR3 comprises 13 residues. In germline, CDR1 is LGHNA, CDR2 YSLEER. The ends were cut back, 1 base at V and 4 bases at J, with 8 bases in the middle. CDR3 in amino acids: CASSQASEYEQYF. CDR3 bases: TGCGCCAGCAGCCAAGCTTCGGAGTACGAGCAGTACTTC.

The rearrangement uses TRBV4-2 and TRBJ2-7, with 7 bases identical to TRBD2. V lost 1 base to trimming and J lost 2 bases; unmatched junction nucleotides: 2. Germline V CDR1 and CDR2: LGHNA, YNFKEQ. The CDR3 is 14 amino acids. Here the CDR3 DNA reads TGTGCCAGCAGCCAAGCTAGCGGCACCTACGAGCAGTACTTC. It specifies CASSQASGTYEQYF.

The chain recombines TRBV11-2 with TRBJ2-5; D may be TRBD2 (6 bases). CDR3 length: 13 amino acids. Germline V gives CDR1 SGHAT, CDR2 FQNNGV. Trimming left V 3 bases short and J 4 bases short, with 9 bases between. CDR3 in amino acids: CASSFGGGETQYF. CDR3 nucleotides: TGTGCCAGCAGCTTTGGGGGAGGAGAGACCCAGTACTTC.

With respect to this clone: Other DNA sequences in the same sample also yield this CDR3. The rearrangement links TRBV6-5 to TRBJ1-4; 7 positions agree with TRBD1. The CDR3 consists of 14 residues. Germline assignment: CDR1 MNHEY and CDR2 SVGAGI. V gave up 5 bases and J gave up 8 bases; unmatched junction bases: 8. CDR3 loop: CASSPDRVGEKLFF. The CDR3 coding sequence is TGTGCCAGCAGTCCCGACAGGGTAGGAGAAAAACTGTTTTTT.

The V call is TRBV28, the J call TRBJ2-2; 12 bases align to TRBD2. The CDR3 sequence is 16 residues long. V gave up 6 bases and J gave up 8 bases; unmatched junction bases: 10. The germline gives CDR1 MDHEN, CDR2 SYDVKM. The CDR3: CASSPSGGALTGELFF. DNA for the CDR3: TGTGCCAGCAGCCCTAGCGGGGGGGCTCTGACAGGGGAGCTGTTTTTT.

The chain is built from TRBV6-5 and TRBJ1-4; TRBD1 aligns across 7 bases. The CDR3 extends over 16 amino acids. Trimming removed 0 bases from V and 3 bases from J; junction bases left unmatched: 4. CDR1 is MNHEY and CDR2 is SVGAGI in the germline V gene. The CDR3, as DNA: TGTGCCAGCAGTTACTCCGACAGGGCGGCTAATGAAAAACTGTTTTTT. Protein product: CASSYSDRAANEKLFF.

The chain uses TRBV9 and TRBJ2-7; a weak D match, TRBD2 (5 bases). Germline V gene lookup returns CDR1 SGDLS and CDR2 YYNGEE. The length of the CDR3 is 15 residues. V dropped 0 bases and J dropped 2 bases, with 12 bases sitting between them. The CDR3 reads CASSVGPGSTYEQYF. The CDR3 nucleotides are TGTGCCAGCAGCGTAGGGCCGGGGTCAACCTACGAGCAGTACTTC.

In this sample, this clone turned up once. The rearrangement uses TRBV13 and TRBJ2-7; D tentatively reads TRBD1 or TRBD2 (5 bases each). The CDR3 loop spans 15 amino acids. V lost 5 bases and J lost 2, with 16 bases in between. The germline gives CDR1 PRHDT, CDR2 FYEKMQ (reference sequence). CDR3 in amino acids: CASSPTRDRTYEQYF. For the CDR3, the DNA is TGTGCCAGCAGCCCGACGAGGGACCGAACCTACGAGCAGTACTTC.

CDR3 protein: CASSQGEGSYEKLFF. The DNA for the CDR3 is TGCGCCAGCAGCCAAGGTGAAGGCTCGTATGAAAAACTGTTTTTT. This sequence joins TRBV4-3 and TRBJ1-4; D not resolved. Germline V gene data show CDR1 as LGHNA and CDR2 as YSLEER. CDR3 length: 15 amino acids. The V gene lost 1 base and the J gene lost 6 bases, with 12 bases spanning the gap.

The CDR3: CASSYGPQGGLFF. CDR3 sequence (DNA): TGTGCCAGCAGTTACGGTCCACAGGGAGGGCTGTTTTTT. V gene TRBV6-5 combines with J gene TRBJ2-2; perhaps D is TRBD1 or TRBD2 (6 bases each). The CDR3 is 13 amino acids. Per the germline V gene, CDR1 is MNHEY and CDR2 is SVGAGI. The germline V and J ends were trimmed by 2 bases and 13 bases, with 14 bases remaining between them.

The rearrangement joins TRBV28 to TRBJ1-5, with a weak D call TRBD1 (5 bases). Trimming took off 4 bases at V and 7 bases at J, with 17 bases between the two ends. In germline, CDR1 is MDHEN, CDR2 SYDVKM. The CDR3 contains 15 residues. CDR3 in DNA: TGTGCCAGCAGTTCTCAGGCGGGGGGTAGGCAGCCCCAGCATTTT. As protein: CASSSQAGGRQPQHF.

The V and J genes are TRBV5-4 and TRBJ2-1, with D uncertain. Trimming took 7 bases from V and 5 from J, leaving 10 bases between them. The V gene's germline CDR1 is SGHNT and CDR2 YYREEE (reference sequence). The CDR3 sequence is 12 residues long. This chain's CDR3 is CASFDGDNEQFF. Here the CDR3 DNA reads TGTGCCAGCTTCGATGGAGACAATGAGCAGTTCTTC.

V and J are TRBV10-3 and TRBJ1-2, with 9 nucleotides matching TRBD1. The CDR3 is made up of 15 amino acids. Per germline, CDR1 ENHRY and CDR2 SYGVKD. The junction had 5 bases not matched to a gene; V was cut back by 2 bases and J by 4 bases. Here the CDR3 reads CAISEPGQGLYGYTF. In DNA, the CDR3 is TGTGCCATCAGTGAGCCGGGACAGGGCCTCTATGGCTACACCTTC.

As regards this clone: Additional DNA sequences in this sample encode the identical CDR3. The chain has TRBV9 and TRBJ2-3; D is uncertain. The germline V gene has CDR1 SGDLS and CDR2 YYNGEE. The CDR3 is 15 amino acids. V dropped 0 bases and J dropped 3 bases, with 11 bases sitting between them. CDR3 DNA: TGTGCCAGCAGCGTAGACTGGGGTAGTACAGATACGCAGTATTTT. Protein sequence: CASSVDWGSTDTQYF.

The rearrangement uses TRBV6-5 and TRBJ2-3, with D possibly being TRBD1 or TRBD2 (6 bases each). Germline CDR1 MNHEY, CDR2 SVGAGI. The CDR3 is made up of 14 amino acids. V lost 2 bases and J 3 bases, leaving 9 bases between the germline ends. CDR3 nucleotide sequence: TGTGCCAGCAGTTACCGGGGGCTAACAGATACGCAGTATTTT. It specifies CASSYRGLTDTQYF.

J is TRBJ1-2 and V is TRBV9, with 7 bases that match TRBD1. The CDR3 covers 16 residues. V lost 3 bases and J lost 4; bases outside the gene matches: 12. The V gene's germline CDR1 is SGDLS and CDR2 YYNGEE. CDR3 region: CASSADPGTVFYGYTF. Written as DNA, the CDR3 is TGTGCCAGCAGCGCGGACCCTGGGACAGTCTTCTATGGCTACACCTTC.

The gene calls are TRBV27 and TRBJ1-1, with 7 bases aligning to TRBD1. The CDR3 is 13 amino acids. Germline CDR1 reads MNHEY; CDR2 reads SMNVEV (reference sequence). Trimming took 5 bases from V and 3 from J; bases not matched to a gene: 3. The chain's CDR3 is CASSPRGYTEAFF. The CDR3 nucleotides read TGTGCCAGCAGTCCCAGGGGGTACACTGAAGCTTTCTTT.

V and J are TRBV2 and TRBJ1-5, with 10 nucleotides matching TRBD1. CDR1 SNHLY and CDR2 FYNNEI come from the germline V gene. Unmatched junction bases numbered 6, after V lost 6 bases and J lost 4 bases. The CDR3 runs to 15 residues. DNA of the CDR3: TGTGCCAGCAGAGCCGACAGGGGGCTGAATCAGCCCCAGCATTTT. Its protein is CASRADRGLNQPQHF. Full variable domain (remainder filled in from reference TRBV2 and TRBJ1-5): EPEVTQTPSHQVTQMGQEVILRCVPISNHLYFYWYRQILGQKVEFLVSFYNNEISEKSEIFDDQFSVERPDGSNFTLKIRSTKLEDSAMYFCASRADRGLNQPQHFGDGTRLSIL.

V and J are TRBV4-3 and TRBJ1-5; D is possibly TRBD1 (5 bases). From germline, CDR1 is LGHNA and CDR2 YSLEER. Trimming left V 4 bases short and J 9 bases short, with 34 bases between. CDR3 length equals 20 residues. CDR3 bases: TGCGCCAGCAGCCTCCAAATCCCCGGGTCTGAATGGGGCCAGATATTGCCCCAGCATTTT. As protein: CASSLQIPGSEWGQILPQHF.